The clone carrying this T cell receptor beta chain appeared many times. Germline loops: CDR1 SQVTM, CDR2 ANQGSEA. With 7 bases removed from V and 0 bases from J, the gap between germline ends came to 12 bases. The CDR3 extends over 13 amino acids. TCRdb passed the RT-PCR reads through MiXCR, listing each CDR3 protein once. The table shows about 700,000 distinct CDR3 sequences, with 14% occurring only once. Sequenced: memory CD4+ T cells from blood. This sequence was found in a female donor in good health, serving as a healthy control. The chain recombines TRBV29-1 with TRBJ1-2; D gene uncertain. CDR3 amino acids: CSARSDANYGYTF. CDR3 in DNA: TGCAGCGCCCGATCGGATGCTAACTATGGCTACACCTTC.